This TCR beta chain was profiled in a study of blood T cell repertoires in COVID-19 (TCRdb year 2020). General notes on the study: Samples from collaborators originated in the United States, Italy and Spain and spanned both the acute and convalescent phases of COVID-19. The material from the prospective study consisted of cDNA or gDNA derived from T cells, B-cell-depleted T cells, or PBMCs. Deeply sampled blood TCRbeta repertoires from subjects exposed to, actively infected with, or recovered from COVID-19 were included in the dataset. The repertoires were released in a freely available public database meant as a resource for research on the immune response to SARS-CoV-2. Samples came from the ongoing ImmuneRACE study (first 160 participants) plus 1,254 subjects from 6 global collaborators. A de-identified subject ID, COVID-19 status, age in years and sex were almost always included in the sample metadata. HLA class I and class II types, where available, came from metadata supplied by the sample provider rather than from assay-based typing. Results and caveats for the whole study, not just this receptor: Clinical and demographic metadata were provided uncurated, with the amount varying by source and participant.

Comments on this clone: Which antigen it targets is not known. No much larger clone exists at a distance of one base, and base qualities are not known.

The immunoSEQ Assay, a bias-controlled multiplex PCR, was used to amplify TCRbeta CDR3 regions from genomic DNA. As for the authors' bioinformatics: The number of nucleated cells in each sample was estimated by amplification of reference gene primers within the assay. To quantify the absolute abundance of each unique TCRbeta CDR3 rearrangement, sequence reads were collapsed and filtered. For each sample, productive Simpson clonality was calculated as the square root of Simpson's diversity index across productive rearrangements. TCRdb limited this immuneACCESS table to in-frame rearrangements with V and J called. A share of clones is missing; checked studies link under half to unresolved V genes, and the rest is unexplained. V, J and clone size reflect that table, while D and trimming were determined from the DNA. The sample contains roughly 53,000 clones, 82% of them found a single time. 13% to 15% of the sample rests with the top ten.

Each collaborating institution followed its own protocols to collect whole blood in K2EDTA tubes. For TCRbeta analysis, collaborators shipped samples as frozen whole blood, isolated PBMCs, or DNA extracted from either of those sample types. The sequencing input was peripheral blood. The receptor was derived from a human donor in a cohort sampled during active COVID-19.

The CDR3 loop reads CASSFRGTEAFF. The nucleotide sequence is given as TGTGCCAGCAGTTTTCGGGGCACTGAAGCTTTCTTT. In this chain, TRBV28 is recombined with TRBJ1-1; no D gene can be assigned with confidence. V is clipped by 3 bases and J by 4 bases, and the sequence between their germline boundaries is 6 bases long. CDR1 and CDR2, per the germline V gene, are MDHEN and SYDVKM. The CDR3 starts with the cysteine, ends with the phenylalanine, and has 12 residues. Only the CDR3 DNA is retained, 36 bases long and in frame from the first base.